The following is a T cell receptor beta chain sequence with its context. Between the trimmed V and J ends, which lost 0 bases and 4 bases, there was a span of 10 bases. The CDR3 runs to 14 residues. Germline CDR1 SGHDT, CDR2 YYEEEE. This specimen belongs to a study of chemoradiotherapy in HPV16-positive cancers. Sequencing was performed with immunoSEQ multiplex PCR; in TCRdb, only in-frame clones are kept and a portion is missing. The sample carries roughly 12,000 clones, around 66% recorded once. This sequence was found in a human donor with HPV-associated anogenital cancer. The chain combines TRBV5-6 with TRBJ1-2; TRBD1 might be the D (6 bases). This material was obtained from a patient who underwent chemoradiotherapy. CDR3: CASSLGGGGYGYTF. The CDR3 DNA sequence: TGTGCCAGCAGCTTGGGAGGGGGTGGCTATGGCTACACCTTC.